The T cell receptor (beta chain) described here comes from a study of cytomegalovirus exposure and HLA in healthy donors (dated by TCRdb to between 2016 and 2019). Describing the broader study: In an earlier analysis of 450 to 750 of the donors, 276 Gb of sequence data and 117 million unique TCR beta sequences from about 179 million T cells were reported. An early release covering 550 to 700 HLA-typed donors comprised around 300 gigabases of sequencing data and about 90 million unique TCR sequences. Of the roughly 400 genotyped donors, 81% were placed in the genetic ancestry cluster associated with self-reported Caucasian donors. The study aimed to test whether signatures of past pathogen exposure could be identified by cataloging public T cell receptors. The T cell repertoires of 666 subjects were profiled by immunosequencing and related to cytomegalovirus serostatus. A separate validation cohort of roughly 110 different subjects was used in addition to the roughly 720-subject first cohort. To predict cytomegalovirus infection status, the study combined high-throughput TCR immunosequencing, statistical association of individual TCRs with disease status, and machine learning. To study patterns of TCR occurrence, a later analysis re-analyzed previously published TCR beta repertoires from around 700 donors and added high-resolution HLA genotyping. In the later analysis, no new phenotypic data were used to find candidate immune exposures; instead, reliance was placed on TCR beta sequences and their occurrence across donors. In an earlier analysis of 500 to 650 of the donors, high-throughput TCR beta sequencing was used to judge whether each TCR beta V gene segment behaved as functional or pseudogenic. Donor age, sex, ethnicity and CMV serostatus were collected together with the repertoire data. A later genetic analysis took genome-wide SNP genotypes for about 55% of the 666 donors and used that subset as a discovery cohort. All discovery cohort repertoires had been generated on a single sequencing platform. Class I and class II HLA loci were covered by the typing at four-digit resolution. The number of typed donors differed by locus: about 620-630 for A, B, C, DRB1 and DQB1; 500 to 550 for DQA1; approximately 600 for DPA1; and around 490 for DPB1. Roughly 5 DR-DQ haplotypes were treated as single units for association and clustering because of strong linkage in the cohort. Among several hundred genotyped donors of the cohort, an average of around 250,000 unique TCR beta nucleotide sequences was sequenced per donor, of which about 18% were non-productive.

This clone showed up just a few times. It has no known antigen specificity. No quality values exist for individual bases; no much larger clone is one base distant. The cohort comprised more than 550 healthy bone marrow donors. All cohort members were sampled while nominally healthy, although unrecorded immune exposures were likely present. The donor tested CMV seropositive and was one of the 289 seropositive cohort members. Each donor provided a peripheral blood sample, and peripheral blood mononuclear cells were used for TCR beta sequencing. Genomic DNA extraction from the blood cell samples was performed with the Qiagen DNeasy Blood Extraction Kit. What the study reported, not specific to this receptor: In both the original and validation cohorts, the classifier was reported to diagnose cytomegalovirus status with high specificity and sensitivity. Because the 87-base-pair reads could not distinguish some IMGT-functional V segments, including TRBV6-2 and TRBV6-3, those segments were excluded. In an earlier analysis of more than 450 of the donors, most TCR beta V segments were observed in productive rearrangements about 87% or about 30% of the time, broadly matching IMGT annotations. A later analysis found that most CMV-associated TCR beta chains appeared HLA-restricted, with HLA associations seemingly driven largely by CMV exposure. According to a later analysis, TCR association rates differed among HLA loci, with DRB1 alleles showing the most associated TCRs and HLA-C alleles showing the fewest. V-gene and J-gene trimming of TCR beta chains was associated with a missense DCLRE1C variant in a later genetic analysis, and the association was replicated in an independent cohort. A group of highly shared sequence variants was considered likely to be a technical artifact of the sequencing pipeline. Roughly 17 rarely observed V segments, including chromosome 9 orphons, were excluded from the earlier analysis of a few hundred of the donors because counts were too low. In a later analysis, HLA-associated TCR beta chains showed more clonal expansion and lower generation probabilities than non-associated chains that were equally common. The study listed 170 or so TCR beta chains as associated with cytomegalovirus. At a false discovery rate of 0.05, a later analysis linked some 18,000 TCR beta sequences to specific HLA alleles. Immune exposure information for the cohort was limited to CMV serostatus. In vitro tests confirmed that a few of the cytomegalovirus-associated TCR beta chains recognize cytomegalovirus antigens. Compared with the roughly 700-donor mean, donors in an Asian-associated ancestry cluster had fewer N-insertions in productive TCRs, according to a later genetic analysis. This cohort had only TCR beta chains sequenced, and the lack of alpha or paired-chain data limited which features could be detected. Linkage disequilibrium might explain the correlated functional status among segregating V segments, but an unknown experimental factor could not be ruled out. When HLA alleles, especially DR and DQ, strongly co-occurred, TCR associations were difficult to assign to individual alleles. A further reported finding was that TCR beta sequences accurately predicted the HLA-A and HLA-B alleles for most subjects in the first cohort. Sequencing depth was assumed to be roughly uniform across donors in the presence/absence analyses, though that assumption may not hold. Because some donors lacked HLA typing at each locus, the association tests relied only on the typed subset. It was suggested by the authors that the approach could potentially be generalized to other disease states and immunological phenotypes. Most TCR sequences were seen in very few donors, while some public TCRs were found in many individuals. A later analysis reported that several top co-occurrence clusters appeared linked to parvovirus B19, influenza, CMV and Epstein-Barr virus.

The trim is 4 bases for V and 11 bases for J, with a gap of 15 bases between the germline ends. In the germline V gene, CDR1 corresponds to SGHDN and CDR2 to FVKESK. Taken from cysteine to phenylalanine, the CDR3 has 13 residues. The read is trimmed to its CDR3 DNA, 39 bases read in frame from base 1. The protocol used for the library was the immunoSEQ multiplex PCR assay. The multiplex PCR relied on a mix of 60 forward primers for TCR Vbeta segments and 13 reverse primers for TCR Jbeta segments. Amplification of the CDR3 region of rearranged TCR beta genes was performed with a multiplex PCR assay on genomic DNA. The Illumina HiSeq System was used to sequence the amplified TCR beta libraries as 87-base-pair reads. In the authors' own workflow: A later analysis tallied around 87 million unique TCR beta chains across the 666 repertoires, and approximately 12 million of those chains were shared by two or more donors. Raw reads were error-corrected and collapsed into unique sequences with a nearest-neighbor algorithm that merged closely related sequences to remove PCR and sequencing errors. CDR3 sequences were aligned to IMGT reference sequences to assign V, D and J gene segments. For a sequence to be retained, at least a six-nucleotide match to both a V gene segment and a J gene segment was required. A rearrangement was called productive if the CDR3 had no stop codons and remained in frame with V and J, and every other rearrangement was called non-productive. CDR3 was defined by IMGT convention, running from the second conserved V-encoded cysteine to the conserved J-encoded phenylalanine. Sequences without an unambiguous match to a single V gene segment were excluded from the earlier analysis of about 630 of the donors. An earlier analysis of around 600 of the donors classified V segments as functional when productive rearrangements were above 56.7% and as segregating when the standard deviation between donors was above 5%. A statistical classification framework was developed to diagnose cytomegalovirus status using the catalog of TCR beta chain sequences. V and J gene assignment, in a later analysis, came from comparing TCR nucleotide sequences with IMGT/GENE-DB human TR gene sequences. The TCRdist pipeline was used in a later analysis to assign CDR3 sequences and most-parsimonious VDJ recombination scenarios. In a later analysis, every TCR beta chain was defined by the combination of its CDR3 amino acid sequence and its V-gene family, and reads without a unique V-gene family were dropped. To address suspected cross-contamination and a sequencing artifact, a later analysis removed roughly 640 highly shared, low-generation-probability nucleotide sequences. In a later analysis, a clonal expansion index was calculated for each public chain from normalized within-repertoire ranks of inferred template counts. A later analysis computed generation probabilities with a VDJ recombination model fitted to out-of-frame rearrangements, and checked the results against IGoR. In a later analysis, hypergeometric tests were used to score TCR-TCR, TCR-HLA and TCR-CMV co-occurrence, with a repertoire-size bias correction applied to TCR pairs. In a later analysis, false discovery rates were estimated by permuting HLA or CMV assignments 20 times. A later analysis grouped co-occurring TCRs with DBSCAN, adding TCRdist sequence similarity when clustering within HLA-allele-positive subsets. Repertoires with fewer than 30,000 or more than 120,000 public chains, plus five repertoires with anomalous nucleotide sharing, were excluded from co-occurrence clustering. This immuneACCESS table, as held by TCRdb, lists in-frame sequences with V and J called but not all clones. Of the missing ones, under half trace to an unresolved V gene in checked studies; the others have no known cause. V and J calls and clone size are copied from that table; D and trimming were computed from the DNA. For this sample there are roughly 190,000 clones; about 10% appear just once. The ten largest clones capture over 1% of the sample.

This clonotype was obtained from a woman aged 25 to 45 in good health and CMV-seropositive. Here the chain combines TRBV14 and TRBJ1-5; matching of 6 bases hints at TRBD1 as the D gene. The sample taken for sequencing was PBMCs. The bases read TGTGCCAGCAGCCCGGGCAGGGGCTATTCCCAGCATTTT. Translation gives CASSPGRGYSQHF.